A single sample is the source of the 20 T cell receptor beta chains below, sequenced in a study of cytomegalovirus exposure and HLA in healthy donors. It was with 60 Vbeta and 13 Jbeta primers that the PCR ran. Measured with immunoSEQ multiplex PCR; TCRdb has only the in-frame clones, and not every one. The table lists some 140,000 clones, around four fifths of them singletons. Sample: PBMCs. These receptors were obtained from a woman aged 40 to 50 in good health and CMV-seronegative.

CDR3 in amino acids: CASSFHAEGGYTF. CDR3 coding DNA: TGTGCCAGCAGCTTTCATGCGGAAGGTGGCTACACCTTC. This chain connects TRBV7-2 to TRBJ1-2; D unresolved. V was cut by 3 bases and J by 7 bases, with 12 bases left in between. This CDR3 comprises 13 residues. From germline, CDR1 is SGHTA and CDR2 FQGNSA.

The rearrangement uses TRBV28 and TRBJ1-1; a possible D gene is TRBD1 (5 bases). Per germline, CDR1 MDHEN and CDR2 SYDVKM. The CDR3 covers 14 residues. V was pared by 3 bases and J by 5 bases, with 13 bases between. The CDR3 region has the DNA TGTGCCAGCAGTTTTGGTCCGGGGGATACTGAAGCTTTCTTT. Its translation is CASSFGPGDTEAFF.

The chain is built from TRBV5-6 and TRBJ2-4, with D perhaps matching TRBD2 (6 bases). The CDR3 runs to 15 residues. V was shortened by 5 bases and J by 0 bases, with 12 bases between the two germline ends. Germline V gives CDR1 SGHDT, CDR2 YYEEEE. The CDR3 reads CASSQGRKAKNIQYF. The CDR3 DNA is TGTGCCAGCAGTCAAGGGAGGAAAGCCAAAAACATTCAGTACTTC. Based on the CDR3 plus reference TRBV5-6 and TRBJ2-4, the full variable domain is DAGVTQSPTHLIKTRGQQVTLRCSPKSGHDTVSWYQQALGQGPQFIFQYYEEEERQRGNFPDRFSGHQFPNYSSELNVNALLLGDSALYLCASSQGRKAKNIQYFGAGTRLSVL.

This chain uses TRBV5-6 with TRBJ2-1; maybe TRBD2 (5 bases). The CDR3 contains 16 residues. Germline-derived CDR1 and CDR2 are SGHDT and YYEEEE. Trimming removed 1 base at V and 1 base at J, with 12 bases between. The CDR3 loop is CASSLLGSTSYNEQFF. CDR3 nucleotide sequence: TGTGCCAGCAGCTTGTTAGGGAGTACGTCCTACAATGAGCAGTTCTTC. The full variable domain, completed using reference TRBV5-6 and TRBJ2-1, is DAGVTQSPTHLIKTRGQQVTLRCSPKSGHDTVSWYQQALGQGPQFIFQYYEEEERQRGNFPDRFSGHQFPNYSSELNVNALLLGDSALYLCASSLLGSTSYNEQFFGPGTRLTVL.

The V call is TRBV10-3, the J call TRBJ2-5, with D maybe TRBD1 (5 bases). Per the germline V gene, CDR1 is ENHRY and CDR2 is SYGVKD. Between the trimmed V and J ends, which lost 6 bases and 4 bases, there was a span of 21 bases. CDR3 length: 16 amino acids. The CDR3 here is CAISEPPDISGETQYF. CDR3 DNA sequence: TGTGCCATCAGCGAACCCCCGGACATATCAGGAGAGACCCAGTACTTC.

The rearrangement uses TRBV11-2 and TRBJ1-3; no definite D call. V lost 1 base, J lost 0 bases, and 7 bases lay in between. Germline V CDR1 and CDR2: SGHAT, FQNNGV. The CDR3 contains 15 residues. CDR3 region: CASSLGAFSGNTIYF. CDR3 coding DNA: TGTGCCAGCAGCTTAGGCGCGTTCTCTGGAAACACCATATATTTT. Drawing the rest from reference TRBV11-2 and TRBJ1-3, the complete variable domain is EAGVAQSPRYKIIEKRQSVAFWCNPISGHATLYWYQQILGQGPKLLIQFQNNGVVDDSQLPKDRFSAERLKGVDSTLKIQPAKLEDSAVYLCASSLGAFSGNTIYFGEGSWLTVV.

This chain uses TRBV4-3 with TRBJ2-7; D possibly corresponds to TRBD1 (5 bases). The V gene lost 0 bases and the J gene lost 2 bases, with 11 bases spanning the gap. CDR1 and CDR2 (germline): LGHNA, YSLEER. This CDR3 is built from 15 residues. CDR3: CASSQDLGPAYEQYF. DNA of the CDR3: TGCGCCAGCAGCCAAGATCTGGGGCCGGCCTACGAGCAGTACTTC.

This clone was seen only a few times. The CDR3 protein is CASRTRAEAFF. DNA for the CDR3: TGTGCCAGCAGAACGAGGGCTGAAGCTTTCTTT. V is TRBV28 and J is TRBJ1-1; D unclear. Deletions cut 6 bases from V and 6 bases from J, with 8 bases between. Germline values: CDR1 MDHEN, CDR2 SYDVKM. The CDR3 sequence is 11 residues long.

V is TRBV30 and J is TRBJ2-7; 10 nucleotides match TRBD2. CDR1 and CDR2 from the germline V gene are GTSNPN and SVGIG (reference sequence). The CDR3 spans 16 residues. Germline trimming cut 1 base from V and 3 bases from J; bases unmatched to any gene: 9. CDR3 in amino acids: CAWSGRSGGDFYEQYF. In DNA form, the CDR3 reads TGTGCCTGGAGTGGTCGAAGCGGGGGGGACTTCTACGAGCAGTACTTC.

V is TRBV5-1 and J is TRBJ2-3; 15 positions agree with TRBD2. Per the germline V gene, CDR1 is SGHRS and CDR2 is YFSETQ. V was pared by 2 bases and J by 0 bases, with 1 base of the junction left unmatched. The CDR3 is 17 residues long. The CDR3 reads CASSFGLAGGSTDTQYF. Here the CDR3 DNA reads TGCGCCAGCAGCTTCGGACTAGCGGGGGGGAGCACAGATACGCAGTATTTT.

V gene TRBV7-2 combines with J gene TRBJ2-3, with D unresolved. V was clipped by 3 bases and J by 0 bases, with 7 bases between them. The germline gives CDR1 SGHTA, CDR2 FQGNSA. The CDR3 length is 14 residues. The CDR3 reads CASSLRQSTDTQYF. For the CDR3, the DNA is TGTGCCAGCAGCTTGAGACAAAGCACAGATACGCAGTATTTT.

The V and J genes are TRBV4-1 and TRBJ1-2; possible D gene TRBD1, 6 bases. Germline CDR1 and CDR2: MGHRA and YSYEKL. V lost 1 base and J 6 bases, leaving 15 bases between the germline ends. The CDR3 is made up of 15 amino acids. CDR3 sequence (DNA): TGCGCCAGCAGCCAAGGTGTTTCCAGGGGAAATGGCTACACCTTC. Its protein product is CASSQGVSRGNGYTF.

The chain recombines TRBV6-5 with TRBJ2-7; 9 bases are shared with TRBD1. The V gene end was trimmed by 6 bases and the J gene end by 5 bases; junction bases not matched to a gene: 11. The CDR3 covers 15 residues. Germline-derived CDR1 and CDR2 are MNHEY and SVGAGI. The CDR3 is CASSRTGTGSHEQYF. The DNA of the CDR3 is TGTGCCAGCAGCCGAACCGGGACAGGGAGCCACGAGCAGTACTTC.

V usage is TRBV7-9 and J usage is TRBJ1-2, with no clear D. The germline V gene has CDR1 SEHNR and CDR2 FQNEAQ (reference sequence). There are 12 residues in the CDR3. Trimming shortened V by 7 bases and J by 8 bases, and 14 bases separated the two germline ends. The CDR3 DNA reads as TGTGCCAGCACCGCGGGAGGGAGAGGCTACACCTTC. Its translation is CASTAGGRGYTF.

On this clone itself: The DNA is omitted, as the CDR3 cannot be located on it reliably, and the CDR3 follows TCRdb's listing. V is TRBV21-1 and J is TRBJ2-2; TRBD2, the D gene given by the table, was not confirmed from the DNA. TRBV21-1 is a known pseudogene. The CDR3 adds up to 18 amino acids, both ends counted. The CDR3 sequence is CASSPSFAGGANTGELFF.

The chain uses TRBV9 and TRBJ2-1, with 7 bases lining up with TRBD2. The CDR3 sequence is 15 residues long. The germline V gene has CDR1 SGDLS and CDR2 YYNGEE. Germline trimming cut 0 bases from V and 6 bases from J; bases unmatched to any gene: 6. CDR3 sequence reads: CASSVGQGGGNEQFF. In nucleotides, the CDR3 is TGTGCCAGCAGCGTAGGGCAGGGCGGGGGCAATGAGCAGTTCTTC.

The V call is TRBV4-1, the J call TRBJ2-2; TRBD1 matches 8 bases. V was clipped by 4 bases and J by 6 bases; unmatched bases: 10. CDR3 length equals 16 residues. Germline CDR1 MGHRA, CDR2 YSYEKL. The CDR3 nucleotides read TGCGCCAGCAGCCGCGAAATACAGGGGGTGGCCGGGGAGCTGTTTTTT. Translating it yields CASSREIQGVAGELFF.

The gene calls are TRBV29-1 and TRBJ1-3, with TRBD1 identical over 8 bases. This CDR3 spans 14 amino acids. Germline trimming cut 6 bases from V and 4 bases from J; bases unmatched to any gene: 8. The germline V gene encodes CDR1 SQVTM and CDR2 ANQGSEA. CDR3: CSVSDRVTGNTIYF. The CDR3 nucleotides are TGCAGCGTATCGGACAGGGTGACGGGAAACACCATATATTTT.

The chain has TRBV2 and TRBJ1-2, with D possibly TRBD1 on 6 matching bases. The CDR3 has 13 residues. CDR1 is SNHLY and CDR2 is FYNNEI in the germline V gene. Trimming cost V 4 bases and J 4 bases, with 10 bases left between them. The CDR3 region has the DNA TGTGCCAGCAGTGCACAGGGCCTCTATGGCTACACCTTC. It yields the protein CASSAQGLYGYTF.

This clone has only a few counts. CDR3 residues: CASSVGTALNYGYTF. CDR3 nucleotide sequence: TGTGCCAGCAGCGTAGGAACAGCCCTTAACTATGGCTACACCTTC. The chain combines TRBV9 with TRBJ1-2; D call uncertain. V was shortened by 0 bases and J by 1 base, with 10 bases between the two germline ends. The germline CDR1 and CDR2 sequences are SGDLS and YYNGEE. The CDR3 runs 15 residues. Together with reference TRBV9 and TRBJ1-2, the CDR3 gives the full variable domain: DSGVTQTPKHLITATGQRVTLRCSPRSGDLSVYWYQQSLDQGLQFLIQYYNGEERAKGNILERFSAQQFPDLHSELNLSSLELGDSALYFCASSVGTALNYGYTFGSGTRLTVV.